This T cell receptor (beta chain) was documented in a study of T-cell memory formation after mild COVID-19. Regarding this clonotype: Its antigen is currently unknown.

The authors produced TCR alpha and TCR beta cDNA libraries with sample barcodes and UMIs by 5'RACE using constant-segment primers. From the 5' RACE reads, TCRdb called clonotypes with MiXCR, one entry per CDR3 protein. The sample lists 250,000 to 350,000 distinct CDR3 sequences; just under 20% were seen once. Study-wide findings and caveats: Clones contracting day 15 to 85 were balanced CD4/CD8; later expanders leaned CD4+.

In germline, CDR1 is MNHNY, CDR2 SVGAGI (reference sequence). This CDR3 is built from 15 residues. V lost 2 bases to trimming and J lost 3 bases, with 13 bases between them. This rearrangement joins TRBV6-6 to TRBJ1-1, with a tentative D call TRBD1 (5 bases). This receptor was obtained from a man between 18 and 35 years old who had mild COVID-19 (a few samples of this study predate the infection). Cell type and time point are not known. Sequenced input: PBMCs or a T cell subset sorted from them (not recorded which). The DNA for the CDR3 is TGTGCCAGCAGTTACGGAGTCGGGGGACACACTGAAGCTTTCTTT. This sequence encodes CASSYGVGGHTEAFF.